The rows below give T cell receptor beta chains drawn from one sample of a study of human T cells and chemical hapten exposure. MiXCR, applied by TCRdb to the RACE reads, yields one record per CDR3 protein. The sample contains about 98,000 distinct CDR3 sequences, more than 10% of which appear only once. Specimen: whole blood, collected in connection with sensitization to the hapten diphenylcyclopropenone (DPC). All receptors come from a woman aged 60-75 years with alopecia areata. Some clones in this sample may be carry-over from other donors' samples. Each CDR3 is given with its conserved first and last residue. Fields, in order: CDR3 length, J gene, D gene, clone size, V gene, CDR3 DNA, CDR3 protein. The D gene is left open where the match is weak. Where a row states a size, it is once, few, many or the class of an expanded clone; other rows omit it.

14,TRBJ2-1,-,many,TRBV5-4,TGTGCCAGCAGCAGCACAGGACACTACAATGAGCAGTTCTTC,CASSSTGHYNEQFF
18,TRBJ2-2,TRBD2,-,TRBV4-1,TGCGCCAGCAGCCAAGATTCTCTAGCGGGGGCGAACACCGGGGAGCTGTTTTTT,CASSQDSLAGANTGELFF
14,TRBJ2-3,TRBD1,-,TRBV5-1,TGCGCCAGCAGCATGTCGACAGGGTCCTATACGCAGTATTTT,CASSMSTGSYTQYF
15,TRBJ2-1,TRBD1,-,TRBV11-2,TGTGCCAGCAGCCCAACCCGGGACAGGGGGAATGAGCAGTTCTTC,CASSPTRDRGNEQFF
16,TRBJ2-7,-,few,TRBV2,TGTGCCAGCAGGGACGGAGGGGCCCGCTTATCACGGGAGCAGTACTTC,CASRDGGARLSREQYF
13,TRBJ2-7,TRBD1,few,TRBV20-1,TGCAGTGCTGACAGGGCCCCCGTCAACGAGCAGTACTTC,CSADRAPVNEQYF
14,TRBJ2-7,TRBD1,many,TRBV28,TGTGCCAGCAGACCGGGACAGGGGTCCTACGAGCAGTACTTC,CASRPGQGSYEQYF
14,TRBJ2-2,-,many,TRBV7-2,TGTGCCAGCAACCCGCAGGGGAACACCGGGGAGCTGTTTTTT,CASNPQGNTGELFF
14,TRBJ2-3,-,many,TRBV18,TGTGCCAGCTCACCAAGGGCGTCCACAGATACGCAGTATTTT,CASSPRASTDTQYF
13,TRBJ1-5,-,-,TRBV29-1,TGCAGCGTTGCTCAGGGTAGGGATCAGCCCCAGCATTTT,CSVAQGRDQPQHF
15,TRBJ1-1,-,many,TRBV19,TGTGCCAGTAGTATACTCCTCCCCGGAGCCACTGAAGCTTTCTTT,CASSILLPGATEAFF
15,TRBJ1-5,-,few,TRBV5-1,TGCGCCAGCAGCTTGGAATTGGGGGAAGGACAGCCCCAGCATTTT,CASSLELGEGQPQHF
19,TRBJ2-4,TRBD2,-,TRBV18,TGTGCCAGCTCACCACGGGTGACTAGCGGGGGTTTAGCCAAAAACATTCAGTACTTC,CASSPRVTSGGLAKNIQYF
16,TRBJ1-4,-,few,TRBV12-3/TRBV12-4,TGTGCCAGCAGTCTCGGAAAGAAGTTACTTAATGAAAAACTGTTTTTT,CASSLGKKLLNEKLFF
16,TRBJ2-3,-,many,TRBV5-6,TGTGCCAGCAGCCTGGGGGTATGGGTTTCCACAGATACGCAGTATTTT,CASSLGVWVSTDTQYF
16,TRBJ1-5,TRBD1,many,TRBV2,TGTGCCAGCAGTACGGGACAGTTTTATAGCAATCAGCCCCAGCATTTT,CASSTGQFYSNQPQHF
11,TRBJ1-2,-,-,TRBV5-5,TGTGCCAGCAGCTTGGAATGGGGCTACACCTTC,CASSLEWGYTF
14,TRBJ2-2,-,-,TRBV29-1,TGCAGCACTACGGGACTGGGTAAAACCGGGGAGCTGTTTTTT,CSTTGLGKTGELFF
13,TRBJ2-3,-,many,TRBV2,TGTGCCAGCAGTCCAGGGTACACAGATACGCAGTATTTT,CASSPGYTDTQYF
13,TRBJ1-2,-,many,TRBV7-9,TGTGCCAGCAGCTTTGGCAGGAACTATGGCTACACCTTC,CASSFGRNYGYTF
16,TRBJ2-1,-,many,TRBV19,TGTGCCAGTACCACCATCGCGGATAGCTCCTACAATGAGCAGTTCTTC,CASTTIADSSYNEQFF
16,TRBJ2-7,-,-,TRBV3-1,TGTGCCAGCAGCCAAGGCCTGGTTAGCGCTTTGGGCGAGCAGTACTTC,CASSQGLVSALGEQYF
15,TRBJ1-2,-,few,TRBV3-1,TGTGCCAGCAGCCATACCCCGGAGGGGGACTATGGCTACACCTTC,CASSHTPEGDYGYTF
16,TRBJ2-1,-,few,TRBV12-3/TRBV12-4,TGTGCCAGCAGTCCTCAGGGACTCCCGCCCTACAATGAGCAGTTCTTC,CASSPQGLPPYNEQFF
16,TRBJ2-7,TRBD2,-,TRBV20-1,TGCAGTGCTAGAGTAGGGCTAGCGGGGAGTTCCTACGAGCAGTACTTC,CSARVGLAGSSYEQYF
16,TRBJ1-1,-,few,TRBV6-6,TGTGCCAGCAGTTATTCCGTTGGGGGGGGAGGCTACGAAGCTTTCTTT,CASSYSVGGGGYEAFF
14,TRBJ1-4,TRBD1,many,TRBV18,TGTGCCAGCTCAGTACAGGGGGCGAGTGAAAAACTGTTTTTT,CASSVQGASEKLFF
15,TRBJ1-2,-,-,TRBV7-8,TGTGCCAGCAGCTTAGTCGGGGGAACTAACTATGGCTACACCTTC,CASSLVGGTNYGYTF
14,TRBJ1-1,TRBD1,-,TRBV7-8,TGTGCCAGCAGCTTAGATCAGGGGGCGTCTGAAGCTTTCTTT,CASSLDQGASEAFF
12,TRBJ2-1,TRBD1,many,TRBV27,TGTGCCAGCACCGACAGGGTACATGAGCAGTTCTTC,CASTDRVHEQFF
17,TRBJ2-3,TRBD2,many,TRBV9,TGTGCCAGCAGCGTAACCAGACTAGCGGGGGGGGAAGATACGCAGTATTTT,CASSVTRLAGGEDTQYF
16,TRBJ1-2,TRBD1,many,TRBV18,TGTGCCAGCTCACCTCCCCAGCCGGGACAGGTCTATGGCTACACCTTC,CASSPPQPGQVYGYTF
13,TRBJ2-7,-,few,TRBV7-9,TGTGCCAGCAGCTTTCCCGAAGGGGTCGAGCAGTACTTC,CASSFPEGVEQYF
13,TRBJ2-2,-,few,TRBV24-1,TGTGCCACCAGGGACATGTCCTCCGGGGAGCTGTTTTTT,CATRDMSSGELFF
18,TRBJ2-1,TRBD1,many,TRBV7-8,TGTGCCAGCAGCTCCCGCCGGGACAGCCTACCCATCTATCATGAGCAGTTCTTC,CASSSRRDSLPIYHEQFF
15,TRBJ2-7,TRBD2,-,TRBV7-3,TGTGCCAGCAGTGCGAGCGGGGGGACAGACTACGAGCAGTACTTC,CASSASGGTDYEQYF
15,TRBJ2-7,-,many,TRBV20-1,TGCAGTGCTCGAAATGACGGCGGGGGCCCTCCCGAGCAGTACTTC,CSARNDGGGPPEQYF
15,TRBJ1-1,-,-,TRBV6-5,TGTGCCAGCAGTCCCACCCCGTACAAGGCTCCTGAAGCTTTCTTT,CASSPTPYKAPEAFF
15,TRBJ1-5,-,-,TRBV29-1,TGCAGCGTTGTCGTTGGGGGGGGTGTCAATCAGCCCCAGCATTTT,CSVVVGGGVNQPQHF
17,TRBJ2-7,-,-,TRBV6-1,TGTGCCAGCAGTTCAGCTTTCTATCCGGGACGTATAGCAGAGCAGTACTTC,CASSSAFYPGRIAEQYF
16,TRBJ2-1,-,few,TRBV5-1,TGCGCCAGCAGCTTGGACAGTGCTAATCCGGGCGATGAGCAGTTCTTC,CASSLDSANPGDEQFF
13,TRBJ1-6,-,many,TRBV20-1,TGCAGTGCTCGGGACACTTATAATTCACCCCTCCACTTT,CSARDTYNSPLHF
15,TRBJ2-2,-,-,TRBV12-3/TRBV12-4,TGTGCCAGCAGTTTTAGGACAACGAACACCGGGGAGCTGTTTTTT,CASSFRTTNTGELFF
13,TRBJ2-7,-,few,TRBV5-1,TGCGCCAGCAAACGGGGGAGCTCCTACGAGCAGTACTTC,CASKRGSSYEQYF
15,TRBJ2-3,TRBD2,many,TRBV7-2,TGTGCCAGCAGTCCGCCACAGCGGGGGGGTTTGGCGCAGTATTTT,CASSPPQRGGLAQYF
16,TRBJ2-6,TRBD1,many,TRBV6-5,TGTGCCAGCAGTTTTCAGGGGGTCTCTGGGGCCAACGTCCTGACTTTC,CASSFQGVSGANVLTF
13,TRBJ1-1,-,many,TRBV5-4,TGTGCCAGCAGCTTTTTCGACAGGCCTGAAGCTTTCTTT,CASSFFDRPEAFF
15,TRBJ2-5,-,few,TRBV6-6,TGTGCCAGCAGTTACATGGCAGCAGCCCAAGAGACCCAGTACTTC,CASSYMAAAQETQYF
16,TRBJ2-7,TRBD2,many,TRBV10-1,TGCGCCAGCAGTGAGTATGTTAGCGGGGACTCCTACGAGCAGTACTTC,CASSEYVSGDSYEQYF
16,TRBJ1-4,-,-,TRBV6-1,TGTGCCAGCAGTTCCACGTCGGGGTATCCAAATGAAAAACTGTTTTTT,CASSSTSGYPNEKLFF
14,TRBJ1-1,-,-,TRBV12-3/TRBV12-4,TGTGCCAGCAACCAAGGCAGAGGGGGGACTGAAGCTTTCTTT,CASNQGRGGTEAFF
19,TRBJ2-3,TRBD2,-,TRBV14,TGTGCCAGCAGCCAAGATGAGACCGGGACTATAAGATTCACAGATACGCAGTATTTT,CASSQDETGTIRFTDTQYF
14,TRBJ1-4,-,-,TRBV28,TGTGCCAGCAGTTTATTTCGAGAGAGTGAAAAACTGTTTTTT,CASSLFRESEKLFF